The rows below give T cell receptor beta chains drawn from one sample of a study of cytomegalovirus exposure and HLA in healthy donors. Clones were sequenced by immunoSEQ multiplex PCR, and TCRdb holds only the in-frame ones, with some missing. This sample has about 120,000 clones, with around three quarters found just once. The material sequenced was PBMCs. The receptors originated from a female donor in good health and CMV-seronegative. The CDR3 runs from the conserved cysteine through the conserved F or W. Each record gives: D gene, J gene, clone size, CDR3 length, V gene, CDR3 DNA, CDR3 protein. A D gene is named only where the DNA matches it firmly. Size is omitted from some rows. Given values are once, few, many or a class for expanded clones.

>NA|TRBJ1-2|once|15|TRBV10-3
TGTGCCATCAGTGAGCCGGGGGGCCGATGGCATGGCTACACCTTC
CAISEPGGRWHGYTF
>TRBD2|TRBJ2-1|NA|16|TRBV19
TGTGCCAGTAGTAAAGAGCGGGGGTTCGTATACAATGAGCAGTTCTTC
CASSKERGFVYNEQFF
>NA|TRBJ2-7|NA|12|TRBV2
TGTGCCAGCAGCCTGACAGACTACGAGCAGTACTTC
CASSLTDYEQYF
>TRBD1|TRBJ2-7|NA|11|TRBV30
TGTGCCTGGGGACAGGGCAACGAGCAGTACTTC
CAWGQGNEQYF
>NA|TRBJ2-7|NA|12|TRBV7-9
TGTGCCAGCAGCGGAGGCTGGTACGAGCAGTACTTC
CASSGGWYEQYF
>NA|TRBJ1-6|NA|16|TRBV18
TGTGCCAGCTCACCCGGAGGGGTACAGGTAATGTCGACCCTCCACTTT
CASSPGGVQVMSTLHF
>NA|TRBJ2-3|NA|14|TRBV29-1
TGCAGCGTGCATGGCCAGGGGAGCACAGATACGCAGTATTTT
CSVHGQGSTDTQYF
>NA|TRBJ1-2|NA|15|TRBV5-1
TGCGCCAGCAGCACAGGAGGGCCTAACCCCTATGGCTACACCTTC
CASSTGGPNPYGYTF
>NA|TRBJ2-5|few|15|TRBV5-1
TGCGCCAGCAGCTTGATGTCGCAGGCAAGGGAGACCCAGTACTTC
CASSLMSQARETQYF
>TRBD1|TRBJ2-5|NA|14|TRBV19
TGTGCCAGTAGCCTCGGGACAGCGAGAGAGACCCAGTACTTC
CASSLGTARETQYF
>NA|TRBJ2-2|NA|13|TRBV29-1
TGCAGCGTTGAAGGTATCTCCCCGGGGGAGCTGTTTTTT
CSVEGISPGELFF
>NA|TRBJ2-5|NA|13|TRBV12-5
TGTGCTAGTGCCTATCTAGATAAAGAGACCCAGTACTTC
CASAYLDKETQYF
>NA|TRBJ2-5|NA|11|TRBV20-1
TGCAGTGCCCAAAACAGAGAGACCCAGTACTTC
CSAQNRETQYF
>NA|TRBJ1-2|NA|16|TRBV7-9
TGTGCCAGCAGCTTATTGCCCGAGATTCCGGACTATGGCTACACCTTC
CASSLLPEIPDYGYTF
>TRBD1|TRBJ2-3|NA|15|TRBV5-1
TGCGCCAGCAGCTGGGGGACAGCTAGCACAGATACGCAGTATTTT
CASSWGTASTDTQYF
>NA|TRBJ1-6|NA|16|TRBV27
TGTGCCAGCAGTTTATCGAAGGCGGCGGTCAATCCACCCCTCCACTTT
CASSLSKAAVNPPLHF
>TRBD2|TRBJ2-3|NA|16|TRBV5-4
TGTGCCAGCAGCTTGGGTACTAGCGGGGACACAGATACGCAGTATTTT
CASSLGTSGDTDTQYF
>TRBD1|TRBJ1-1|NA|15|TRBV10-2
TGCGCCAGCAGTGAAATGGACAGGGTCGGTACTGAAGCTTTCTTT
CASSEMDRVGTEAFF
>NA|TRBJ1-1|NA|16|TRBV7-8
TGTGCCAGCAGCGACATACGAGGGGACTTGAACACTGAAGCTTTCTTT
CASSDIRGDLNTEAFF
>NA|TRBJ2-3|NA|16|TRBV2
TGTGCCAGCAGCCCCCTAGGGAGTCATGTCACAGATACGCAGTATTTT
CASSPLGSHVTDTQYF
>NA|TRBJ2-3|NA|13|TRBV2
TGTGCCAGCAGTCGCGCTAGCACAGATACGCAGTATTTT
CASSRASTDTQYF
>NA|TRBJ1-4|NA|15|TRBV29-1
TGCAGCGTTGGGTTCGGAGGATCAACTAATGAAAAACTGTTTTTT
CSVGFGGSTNEKLFF
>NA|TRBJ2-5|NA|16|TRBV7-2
TGTGCCAGCAGCCCCGGAGGAGGGTCCCGCCAAGAGACCCAGTACTTC
CASSPGGGSRQETQYF
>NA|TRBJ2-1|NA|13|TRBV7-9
TGTGCCAGCAGCTTTTACGGGTTCGATGAGCAGTTCTTC
CASSFYGFDEQFF
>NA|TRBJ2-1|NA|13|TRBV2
TGTGCCAGCAGTGAATGGGGAGAGGAATTTTTGTTCTTC
CASSEWGEEFLFF
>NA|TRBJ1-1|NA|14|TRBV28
TGTGCCAGCAGCAACCTCGGGGTGAACACTGAAGCTTTCTTT
CASSNLGVNTEAFF
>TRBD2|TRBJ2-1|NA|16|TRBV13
TGTGCCAGCAGCTTAACGAGCGGGGAAGGGTACAATGAGCAGTTCTTC
CASSLTSGEGYNEQFF
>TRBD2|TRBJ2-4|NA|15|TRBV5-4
TGTGCCGGCAAGGACGGGGGGGCCGGCAAAAACATTCAGTACTTC
CAGKDGGAGKNIQYF
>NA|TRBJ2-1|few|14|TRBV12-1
TGTGCCAGCAGCTTCCCACAGGGGGTAAATGAGCAGTTCTTC
CASSFPQGVNEQFF
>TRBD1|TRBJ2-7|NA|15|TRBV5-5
TGTGCCAGCAGCTTGGCGACAGGGGGATTTGACGAGCAGTACTTC
CASSLATGGFDEQYF
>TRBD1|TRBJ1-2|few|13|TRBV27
TGTGCCAGCAGTTGGACAGGGGGCTATGGCTACACCTTC
CASSWTGGYGYTF
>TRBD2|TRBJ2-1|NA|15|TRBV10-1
TGCGCCAGCAGTGAGTCCGGGGGGGCCACCATTGAGCAGTTCTTC
CASSESGGATIEQFF
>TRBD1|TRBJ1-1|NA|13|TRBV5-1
TGCGCCAGCAGCCTGGACAGGGTCACTGAAGCTTTCTTT
CASSLDRVTEAFF
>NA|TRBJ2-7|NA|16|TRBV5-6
TGTGCCAGCAGCTTGGGTGGGACTCGTGTCGACTACGAGCAGTACTTC
CASSLGGTRVDYEQYF
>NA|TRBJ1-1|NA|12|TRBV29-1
TGCAGCGTACTAACGACAGGTACCGAAGCTTTCTTT
CSVLTTGTEAFF
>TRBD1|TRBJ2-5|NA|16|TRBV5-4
TGTGCCAGCAGCTTGCCTTTTCGGGACAGGGGAGAGACCCAGTACTTC
CASSLPFRDRGETQYF
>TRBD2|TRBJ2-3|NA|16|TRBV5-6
TGTGCCAGCAGCGCCGCGGGGGGGCCGGGATCAGATACGCAGTATTTT
CASSAAGGPGSDTQYF
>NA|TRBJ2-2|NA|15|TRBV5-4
TGTGCCAGCAGTCCAAGCAGGGGAACCACCGGGGAGCTGTTTTTT
CASSPSRGTTGELFF
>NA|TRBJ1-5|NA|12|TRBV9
TGTGCCAGCAGCGTAGGGTCGGAGCCCCAGCATTTT
CASSVGSEPQHF
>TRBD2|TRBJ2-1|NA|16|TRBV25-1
TGTGCCAGCATAGAGAAAGCTAGCGGGAGGGACAATGAGCAGTTCTTC
CASIEKASGRDNEQFF
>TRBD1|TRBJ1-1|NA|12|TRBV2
TGTGCCAGCAGGCCGGGACAGGGTGAAGCTTTCTTT
CASRPGQGEAFF
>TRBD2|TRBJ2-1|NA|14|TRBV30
TGTGCTTTTCGTGAGAGCGGGGGGAACAATGAGCAGTTCTTC
CAFRESGGNNEQFF
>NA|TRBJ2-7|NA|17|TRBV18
TGTGCCAGCTCACGAAAATCGGACGGGCTACTGGACTACGAGCAGTACTTC
CASSRKSDGLLDYEQYF
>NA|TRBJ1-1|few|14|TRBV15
TGTGCCACCAGCATCGGGGGGGGCATGACTGAAGCTTTCTTT
CATSIGGGMTEAFF
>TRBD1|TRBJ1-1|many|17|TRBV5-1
TGCGCCAGCAGCTCACCGAAGACAGGGGGATCTAACACTGAAGCTTTCTTT
CASSSPKTGGSNTEAFF
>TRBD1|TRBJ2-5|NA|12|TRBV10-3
TGTGCCATCAGCACAGGGGGAGAGACCCAGTACTTC
CAISTGGETQYF
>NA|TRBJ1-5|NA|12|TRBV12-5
TGTGCTAGTGGACAGACAAATCAGCCCCAGCATTTT
CASGQTNQPQHF
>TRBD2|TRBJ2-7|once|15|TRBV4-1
TGCGCCAGCAGCCAAGCAACTAGCGGGGGTTACGAGCAGTACTTC
CASSQATSGGYEQYF
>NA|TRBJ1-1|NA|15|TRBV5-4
TGTGCCAGCAGCTTGGGGAGACAGCTCAACACTGAAGCTTTCTTT
CASSLGRQLNTEAFF
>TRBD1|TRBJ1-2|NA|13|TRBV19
TGTGCCAGTACAACAGGGGCGGGGTATGGCTACACCTTC
CASTTGAGYGYTF
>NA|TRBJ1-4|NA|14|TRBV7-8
TGTGCCAGCAGCTTAGCAGAGGGAGGTGAAAAACTGTTTTTT
CASSLAEGGEKLFF
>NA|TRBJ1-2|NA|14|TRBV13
TGTGCCAGCAGCTTATCTCCACAGAGCTATGGCTACACCTTC
CASSLSPQSYGYTF
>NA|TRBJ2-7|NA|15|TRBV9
TGTGCCAGCAGCGTAGCGGACAGCAGCTCCTACGAGCAGTACTTC
CASSVADSSSYEQYF
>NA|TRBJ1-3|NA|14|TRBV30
TGTGCCTGGAACAGGGATGGCCCTGGAAACACCATATATTTT
CAWNRDGPGNTIYF
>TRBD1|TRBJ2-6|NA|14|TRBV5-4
TGTGCCAGCAGACAGGGGGCTGGGGCCAACGTCCTGACTTTC
CASRQGAGANVLTF